A single sample is the source of the 27 T cell receptor beta chains below, sequenced in a study of patients and donors after allogeneic stem cell transplantation. TCRdb independently ran MiXCR on the RT-PCR reads; one entry per CDR3 protein. The sample shows 70,000 to 75,000 distinct CDR3 sequences, more than 25% of them seen only once. Sample: blood, either unsorted or a sorted T cell fraction (not recorded which). The receptors here all came from a human donor who was either an allogeneic HSCT recipient or a stem cell or donor lymphocyte infusion donor (not recorded which). It is not recorded whose cells these are; they may come from a transplant donor.

This clonotype was observed a handful of times. V gene TRBV5-1 combines with J gene TRBJ1-4, with D unclear. This CDR3 has 14 residues. Germline values: CDR1 SGHRS, CDR2 YFSETQ. Trimming left V 5 bases short and J 0 bases short, with 8 bases between. The CDR3 DNA reads as TGCGCCAGCAGGGTACAGCCAACTAATGAAAAACTGTTTTTT. Protein: CASRVQPTNEKLFF.

Note on this clonotype: One junction end disagrees with the germline gene, perhaps due to a read error. The V and J genes are TRBV2 and TRBJ2-2; possible D gene TRBD2, 5 bases. The CDR3 sequence is 12 residues long. The germline gives CDR1 SNHLY, CDR2 FYNNEI. For the CDR3, the DNA is TGTGCCAGCACTATGAACCCCGGGGAGCGGTTTTTT. Amino acid sequence: CASTMNPGERFF.

The V and J genes are TRBV2 and TRBJ2-7, with a tentative D call TRBD1 (5 bases). The CDR3 consists of 14 residues. Trimming stripped 6 bases from V and 2 bases from J, with 14 bases between. Germline CDR1 is SNHLY and CDR2 is FYNNEI. The DNA of the CDR3 is TGTGCCAGCAGGCAGGGTTCCCCTGCCTACGAGCAGTACTTC. Translation: CASRQGSPAYEQYF.

CDR3 loop: CASSLTGAETQYF. The CDR3 DNA reads as TGCGCCAGCAGCCTGACAGGGGCAGAGACCCAGTACTTC. This chain links TRBV5-1 with TRBJ2-5; 8 nucleotides line up with TRBD1. The CDR3 covers 13 residues. CDR1 and CDR2 from the germline V gene are SGHRS and YFSETQ. With V trimmed by 4 bases and J by 4 bases, 3 bases remained unmatched.

V gene TRBV29-1 combines with J gene TRBJ2-7, with a weak D call TRBD2 (6 bases). Deletions cut 4 bases from V and 2 bases from J, with 12 bases between. Looked up from germline, CDR1 is SQVTM and CDR2 is ANQGSEA. The CDR3 runs 13 residues. The chain's CDR3 is CSVGGTLTYEQYF. The DNA of the CDR3 is TGCAGCGTTGGCGGGACGCTTACCTACGAGCAGTACTTC.

The chain carries TRBV7-2 and TRBJ1-5, with 7 bases fitting TRBD1. With 7 bases clipped from V and 4 bases from J, the junction kept 4 bases outside the gene matches. This CDR3 is built from 13 residues. Germline CDR1 reads SGHTA; CDR2 reads FQGNSA. The CDR3 DNA reads TGTGCCAGCAACAGGGGTCGGAATCAGCCCCAGCATTTT. The encoded protein is CASNRGRNQPQHF.

This rearrangement joins TRBV9 to TRBJ2-3; 16 bases match TRBD2. CDR1 and CDR2 from the germline V gene are SGDLS and YYNGEE. This CDR3 has 18 amino acids. Germline trimming cut 0 bases from V and 4 bases from J; bases unmatched to any gene: 5. CDR3 DNA sequence: TGTGCCAGCAGCGTAGTGGGACTAGCGGGAGGGCCCGCAGATACGCAGTATTTT. This gives the protein CASSVVGLAGGPADTQYF.

A few counts support this clonotype. The genes are TRBV6-6 and TRBJ1-2; D call uncertain. The germline gives CDR1 MNHNY, CDR2 SVGAGI (reference sequence). The CDR3 runs 13 residues. V was shortened by 5 bases and J by 0 bases, with 7 bases between the two germline ends. The CDR3 loop reads CASSRYPNYGYTF. CDR3 in DNA: TGTGCCAGCAGTCGCTATCCTAACTATGGCTACACCTTC.

This chain connects TRBV29-1 to TRBJ2-7; 7 bases align to TRBD1. From germline, CDR1 is SQVTM and CDR2 ANQGSEA. The CDR3 extends over 13 amino acids. J gave up 2 bases and V 8 bases, and 9 bases lay outside the gene matches. The CDR3 DNA reads as TGCAGCATTCGACAGGGAGATACCTACGAGCAGTACTTC. The encoded protein is CSIRQGDTYEQYF.

Only a few counts were recorded for this clonotype. The chain links TRBV4-1 to TRBJ2-3; either TRBD1 or TRBD2 may fit D (6 bases each). The CDR3 covers 15 residues. CDR1 is MGHRA, CDR2 YSYEKL, per germline. V was clipped by 0 bases and J by 4 bases, with 11 bases between them. This CDR3 reads CASSQDGGRADTQYF. CDR3 DNA: TGCGCCAGCAGCCAAGATGGGGGGCGAGCAGATACGCAGTATTTT.

Only a few counts were recorded for this clonotype. This chain connects TRBV20-1 to TRBJ2-1; 8 nucleotides agree with TRBD2. With V trimmed by 0 bases and J by 3 bases, 7 bases remained unmatched. This CDR3 comprises 16 residues. From germline, CDR1 is DFQATT and CDR2 SNEGSKA (reference sequence). The CDR3 spells CSARDTSGGNYNEQFF. In DNA form, the CDR3 reads TGCAGTGCTAGAGACACAAGCGGGGGAAACTACAATGAGCAGTTCTTC.

In its sample, this clonotype was seen a few times. This chain uses TRBV20-1 with TRBJ2-7, with D possibly being TRBD2 (5 bases). Trimming removed 6 bases from V and 2 bases from J, with 17 bases in between. The CDR3 has 14 residues. Germline V lookup: CDR1 DFQATT, CDR2 SNEGSKA (reference sequence). The CDR3 DNA reads TGCAGTGCCACATCGCCTGGGAGAACCTACGAGCAGTACTTC. Protein: CSATSPGRTYEQYF.

The genes are TRBV4-1 and TRBJ2-3, with 10 bases lining up with TRBD2. Germline loops: CDR1 MGHRA, CDR2 YSYEKL. The CDR3 length is 16 residues. The ends lost 4 bases at V and 5 bases at J; junction bases unmatched: 9. CDR3 in DNA: TGCGCCAGCAGCCCCGAATTAACTAGCGGGGTAGATACGCAGTATTTT. Protein sequence: CASSPELTSGVDTQYF.

This clonotype was picked up a small number of times. The chain has TRBV20-1 and TRBJ1-1, with D perhaps matching TRBD1 (6 bases). The CDR3 is made up of 11 amino acids. The ends were cut back, 6 bases at V and 7 bases at J, with 12 bases in the middle. Germline V gene sequence: CDR1 DFQATT, CDR2 SNEGSKA (reference sequence). The CDR3 coding sequence is TGCAGTGCAGGGGGTCTCCTTGAAGCTTTCTTT. This translates into CSAGGLLEAFF.

The chain employs TRBV5-1 and TRBJ1-1; no clear D gene. Trimming removed 4 bases at V and 0 bases at J, with 7 bases between. CDR3 length: 13 amino acids. Germline-derived CDR1 and CDR2 are SGHRS and YFSETQ. The CDR3: CASSATVNTEAFF. The CDR3 nucleotides read TGCGCCAGCAGCGCAACAGTGAACACTGAAGCTTTCTTT.

The chain links TRBV7-9 to TRBJ1-5; D is unresolved. CDR1 is SEHNR and CDR2 is FQNEAQ in the germline V gene (reference sequence). CDR3 length equals 16 residues. The V end lost 1 base, the J end lost 3 bases, and 13 bases lay between the germline ends. CDR3 DNA sequence: TGTGCCAGCAGCTTAGTTTGGGATAACGACAATCAGCCCCAGCATTTT. Its translation: CASSLVWDNDNQPQHF.

This clonotype was seen a single time. The gene calls are TRBV20-1 and TRBJ2-7; 8 bases map to TRBD2. CDR3 length: 17 residues. J lost 2 bases, V lost 1 base, and 13 bases had no gene match. The germline V gene encodes CDR1 DFQATT and CDR2 SNEGSKA (reference sequence). The CDR3 region is CSARGGQAGGSAYEQYF. The CDR3 region has the DNA TGCAGTGCTAGAGGGGGTCAGGCGGGAGGAAGTGCCTACGAGCAGTACTTC.

In its sample, this clonotype is medium-sized. This sequence joins TRBV9 and TRBJ2-7; D is tentatively TRBD1 or TRBD2 (5 bases each). Germline V CDR1 and CDR2: SGDLS, YYNGEE. The CDR3 extends over 15 amino acids. V dropped 0 bases and J dropped 0 bases, with 10 bases sitting between them. The chain's CDR3 is CASSVDFGGSYEQYF. The CDR3 DNA follows: TGTGCCAGCAGCGTAGATTTTGGGGGCTCCTACGAGCAGTACTTC.

This clonotype was seen a handful of times. The rearrangement joins TRBV5-6 to TRBJ1-4; unclear D gene. CDR3 length: 16 residues. Between the trimmed V and J ends, which lost 4 bases and 7 bases, there was a span of 20 bases. Looked up from germline, CDR1 is SGHDT and CDR2 is YYEEEE. In DNA, the CDR3 is TGTGCCAGCAGCACCCGGAATATTGGGTACGGTGAAAAACTGTTTTTT. This translates into CASSTRNIGYGEKLFF.

This clonotype has just one count. This chain links TRBV6-5 with TRBJ2-1; D is perhaps TRBD1 (6 bases). Trimming took off 4 bases at V and 5 bases at J, with 12 bases between the two ends. This CDR3 is 14 amino acids long. The germline V gene encodes CDR1 MNHEY and CDR2 SVGAGI. CDR3 region: CASSFVRQDNEQFF. The CDR3 DNA is TGTGCCAGCAGTTTCGTAAGACAGGACAATGAGCAGTTCTTC.

The table lists this clonotype with many counts. The rearrangement uses TRBV12-3 or TRBV12-4 and TRBJ2-3; D remains unclear. V lost 6 bases, J lost 1 base, and 11 bases lay in between. The CDR3 runs 14 residues. The CDR3 DNA reads TGTGCCAGCAGCAGTAGTAGGGGCACAGATACGCAGTATTTT. It codes for CASSSSRGTDTQYF.

Only a few counts were recorded for this clonotype. The J gene is TRBJ1-2, the V gene TRBV7-9; the D is unclear. CDR1 SEHNR and CDR2 FQNEAQ come from the germline V gene (reference sequence). The CDR3 extends over 12 amino acids. V dropped 1 base and J dropped 8 bases, with 8 bases sitting between them. The CDR3 DNA follows: TGTGCCAGCAGCTTAGGCATATTAGGCTACACCTTC. Translating it yields CASSLGILGYTF. Filled out from reference TRBV7-9 and TRBJ1-2, the complete variable domain reads DTGVSQNPRHKITKRGQNVTFRCDPISEHNRLYWYRQTLGQGPEFLTYFQNEAQLEKSRLLSDRFSAERPKGSFSTLEIQRTEQGDSAMYLCASSLGILGYTFGSGTRLTVV.

V is TRBV4-1 and J is TRBJ1-4; D unclear. V lost 1 base and J lost 5, with 14 bases in between. The CDR3 has 16 residues. The germline gives CDR1 MGHRA, CDR2 YSYEKL. CDR3: CASSQVLNGLNEKLFF. CDR3 bases: TGCGCCAGCAGCCAAGTTCTGAACGGCCTAAATGAAAAACTGTTTTTT.

In this sample, this clonotype turned up a few times. CDR3 bases: TGTGCCACCAGCAGAGATCCGACACTGAACACTGAAGCTTTCTTT. Encoded protein: CATSRDPTLNTEAFF. The genes are TRBV15 and TRBJ1-1; D not certain. The CDR3 runs 15 residues. Germline assignment: CDR1 LNHNV and CDR2 YYDKDF (reference sequence). Deletions cut 0 bases from V and 0 bases from J, with 8 bases between.

CDR3 sequence reads: CASIPPGTWNEQFF. CDR3 in DNA: TGTGCCAGCATCCCACCGGGTACCTGGAATGAGCAGTTCTTC. The chain couples TRBV5-5 to TRBJ2-1, with D uncertain. CDR3 size: 14 residues. CDR1 is SGHKS and CDR2 is YYEKEE in the germline V gene (reference sequence). V was trimmed by 6 bases and J by 7 bases, leaving 17 bases between them.

Many counts were recorded for this clonotype. CDR3 in DNA: TGTGCCAGCAGTTACTCGAGTAATAGGGGATCTGGCTACACCTTC. It is translated as CASSYSSNRGSGYTF. The chain employs TRBV6-5 and TRBJ1-2; weak D call: TRBD1 (5 bases). Trimming took 0 bases from V and 7 from J, leaving 15 bases between them. Germline CDR1 is MNHEY and CDR2 is SVGAGI. The CDR3 consists of 15 residues.

This clonotype was seen a handful of times. The V and J genes are TRBV29-1 and TRBJ2-4; D not certain. V lost 5 bases, J lost 4 bases, and 12 bases lay in between. CDR3 length: 13 residues. CDR1 and CDR2 (germline): SQVTM, ANQGSEA. Here the CDR3 DNA reads TGCAGCGTTCTCTCTCAGACGAAAAACATTCAGTACTTC. Translation gives CSVLSQTKNIQYF.